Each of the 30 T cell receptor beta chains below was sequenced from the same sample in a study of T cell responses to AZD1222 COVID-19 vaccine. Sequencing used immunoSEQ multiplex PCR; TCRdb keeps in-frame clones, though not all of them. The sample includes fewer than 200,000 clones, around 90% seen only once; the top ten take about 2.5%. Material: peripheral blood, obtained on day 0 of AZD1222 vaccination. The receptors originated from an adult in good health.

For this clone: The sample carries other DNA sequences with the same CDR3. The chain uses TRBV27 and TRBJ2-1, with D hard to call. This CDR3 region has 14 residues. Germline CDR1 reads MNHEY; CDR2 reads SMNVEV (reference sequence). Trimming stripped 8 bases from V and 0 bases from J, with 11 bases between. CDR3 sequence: CASSLGGSYNEQFF. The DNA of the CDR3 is TGTGCCAGCTCCCTGGGCGGCTCCTACAATGAGCAGTTCTTC.

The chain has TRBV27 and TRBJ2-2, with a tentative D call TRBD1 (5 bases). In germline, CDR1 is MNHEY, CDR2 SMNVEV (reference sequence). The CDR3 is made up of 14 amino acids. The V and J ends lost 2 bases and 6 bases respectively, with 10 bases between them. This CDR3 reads CASSLQGYAGELFF. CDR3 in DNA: TGTGCCAGCAGTTTACAGGGTTACGCCGGGGAGCTGTTTTTT.

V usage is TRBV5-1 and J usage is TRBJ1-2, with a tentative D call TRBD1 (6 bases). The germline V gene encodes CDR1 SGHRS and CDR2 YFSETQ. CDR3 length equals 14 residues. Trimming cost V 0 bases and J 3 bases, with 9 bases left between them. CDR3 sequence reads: CASSLEAGDYGYTF. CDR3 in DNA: TGCGCCAGCAGCTTGGAGGCAGGGGACTATGGCTACACCTTC.

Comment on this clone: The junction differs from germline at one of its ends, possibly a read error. The CDR3 loop is CASSLAQGLDTQYF. In DNA, the CDR3 is TGTGCCAGCAGTTTGGCTCAGGGCTTAGATACGCAGTATTTT. This chain links TRBV5-6 with TRBJ2-3; maybe TRBD1 (5 bases). CDR1 is SGHDT, CDR2 YYEEEE, per germline. CDR3 length: 14 residues.

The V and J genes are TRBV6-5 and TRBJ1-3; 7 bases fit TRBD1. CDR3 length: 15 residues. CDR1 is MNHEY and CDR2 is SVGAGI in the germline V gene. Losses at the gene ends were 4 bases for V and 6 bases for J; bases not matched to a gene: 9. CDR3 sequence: CASSSWTGSANTIYF. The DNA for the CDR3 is TGTGCCAGCAGTTCCTGGACAGGTTCGGCAAACACCATATATTTT.

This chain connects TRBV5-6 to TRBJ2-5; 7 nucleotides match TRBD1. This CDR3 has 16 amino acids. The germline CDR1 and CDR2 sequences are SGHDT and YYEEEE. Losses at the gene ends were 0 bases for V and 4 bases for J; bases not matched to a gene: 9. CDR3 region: CASSLAGGWSGETQYF. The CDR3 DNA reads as TGTGCCAGCAGCTTGGCAGGGGGATGGAGCGGAGAGACCCAGTACTTC.

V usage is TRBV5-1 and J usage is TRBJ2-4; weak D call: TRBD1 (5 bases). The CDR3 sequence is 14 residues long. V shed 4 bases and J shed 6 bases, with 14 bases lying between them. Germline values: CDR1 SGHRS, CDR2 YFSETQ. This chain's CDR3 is CASSREAQGNIQYF. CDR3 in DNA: TGCGCCAGCAGCAGAGAGGCCCAGGGAAACATTCAGTACTTC.

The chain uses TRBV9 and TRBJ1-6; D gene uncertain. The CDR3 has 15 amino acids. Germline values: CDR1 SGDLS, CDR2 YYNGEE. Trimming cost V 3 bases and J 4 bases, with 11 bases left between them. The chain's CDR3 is CASSAPGSYNSPLHF. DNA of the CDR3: TGTGCCAGCAGCGCCCCGGGCAGTTATAATTCACCCCTCCACTTT.

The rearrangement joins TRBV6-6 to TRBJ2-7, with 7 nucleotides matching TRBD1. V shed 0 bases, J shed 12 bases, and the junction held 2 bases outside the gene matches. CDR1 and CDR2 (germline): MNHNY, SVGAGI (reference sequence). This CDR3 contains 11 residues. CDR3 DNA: TGTGCCAGCAGTTACTCGCAGGGGGTGTACTTC. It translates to CASSYSQGVYF.

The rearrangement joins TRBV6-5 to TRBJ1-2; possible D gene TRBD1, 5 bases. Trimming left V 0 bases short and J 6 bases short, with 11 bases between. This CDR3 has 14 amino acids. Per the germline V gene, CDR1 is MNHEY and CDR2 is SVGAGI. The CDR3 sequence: CASSYSSGQDGYTF. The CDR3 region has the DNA TGTGCCAGCAGTTACTCTTCGGGGCAAGATGGCTACACCTTC.

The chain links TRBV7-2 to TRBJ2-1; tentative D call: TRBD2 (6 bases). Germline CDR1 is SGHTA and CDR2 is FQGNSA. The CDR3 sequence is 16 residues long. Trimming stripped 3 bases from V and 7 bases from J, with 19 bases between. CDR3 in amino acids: CASSLDTGLGGNEQFF. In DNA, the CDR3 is TGTGCCAGCAGCTTGGACACGGGCCTTGGGGGGAATGAGCAGTTCTTC.

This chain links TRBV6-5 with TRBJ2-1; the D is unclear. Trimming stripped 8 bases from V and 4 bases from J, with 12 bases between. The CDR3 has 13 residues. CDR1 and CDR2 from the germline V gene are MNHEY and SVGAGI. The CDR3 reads CASPDATYNEQFF. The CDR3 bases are TGTGCCAGCCCCGACGCCACGTACAATGAGCAGTTCTTC.

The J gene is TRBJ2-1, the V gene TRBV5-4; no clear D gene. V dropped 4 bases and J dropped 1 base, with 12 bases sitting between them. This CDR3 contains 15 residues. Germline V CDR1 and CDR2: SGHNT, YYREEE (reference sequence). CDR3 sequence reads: CASSPPARSYNEQFF. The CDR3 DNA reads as TGTGCCAGCAGCCCTCCAGCGAGGTCCTACAATGAGCAGTTCTTC.

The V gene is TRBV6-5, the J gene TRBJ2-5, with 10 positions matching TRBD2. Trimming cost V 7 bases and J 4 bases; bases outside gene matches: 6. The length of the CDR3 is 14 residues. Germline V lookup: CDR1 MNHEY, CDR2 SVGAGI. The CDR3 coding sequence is TGTGCCAGCACCTTAGCGGGAGGAGGAGAGACCCAGTACTTC. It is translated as CASTLAGGGETQYF.

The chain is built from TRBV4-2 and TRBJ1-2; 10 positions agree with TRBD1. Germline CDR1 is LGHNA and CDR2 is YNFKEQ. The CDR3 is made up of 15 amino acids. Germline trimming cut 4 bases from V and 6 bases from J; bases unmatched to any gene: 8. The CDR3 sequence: CASSPGRGQGNGYTF. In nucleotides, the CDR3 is TGTGCCAGCAGCCCGGGGCGGGGACAGGGGAATGGCTACACCTTC.

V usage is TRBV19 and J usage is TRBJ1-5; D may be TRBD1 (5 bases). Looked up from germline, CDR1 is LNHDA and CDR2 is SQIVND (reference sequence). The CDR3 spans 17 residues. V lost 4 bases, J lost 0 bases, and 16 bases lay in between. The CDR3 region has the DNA TGTGCCAGTAGTACTGTTTGGGGGGATTATAGCAATCAGCCCCAGCATTTT. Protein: CASSTVWGDYSNQPQHF.

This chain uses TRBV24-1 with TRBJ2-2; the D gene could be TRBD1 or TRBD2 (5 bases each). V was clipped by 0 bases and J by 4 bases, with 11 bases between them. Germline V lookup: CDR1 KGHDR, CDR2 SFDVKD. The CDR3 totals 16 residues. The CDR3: CATSDLSGLGTGELFF. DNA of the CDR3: TGTGCCACCAGTGATTTGTCGGGGCTGGGCACCGGGGAGCTGTTTTTT.

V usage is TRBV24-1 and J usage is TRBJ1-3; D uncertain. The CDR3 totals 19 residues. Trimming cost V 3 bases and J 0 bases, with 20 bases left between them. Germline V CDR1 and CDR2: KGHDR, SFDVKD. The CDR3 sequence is CATSDPAGRPLNSGNTIYF. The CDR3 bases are TGTGCCACCAGTGATCCTGCCGGTCGACCACTCAACTCTGGAAACACCATATATTTT.

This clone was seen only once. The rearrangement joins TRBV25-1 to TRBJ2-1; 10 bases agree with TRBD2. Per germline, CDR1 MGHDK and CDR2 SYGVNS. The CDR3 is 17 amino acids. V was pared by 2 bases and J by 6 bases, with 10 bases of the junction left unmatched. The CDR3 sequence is CASSEGGLAGGGNEQFF. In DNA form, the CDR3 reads TGTGCCAGCAGTGAAGGGGGATTAGCGGGAGGAGGCAATGAGCAGTTCTTC.

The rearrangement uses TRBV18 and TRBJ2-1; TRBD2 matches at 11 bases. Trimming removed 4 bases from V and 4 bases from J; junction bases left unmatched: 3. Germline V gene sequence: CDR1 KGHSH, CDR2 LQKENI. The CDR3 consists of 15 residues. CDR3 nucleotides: TGTGCCAGCTCACTAGGGACTAGCGGATACAATGAGCAGTTCTTC. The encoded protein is CASSLGTSGYNEQFF.

CDR3 in amino acids: CASSLGDTSYEQYF. The CDR3 DNA reads TGCGCCAGCAGCTTGGGGGACACCTCCTACGAGCAGTACTTC. This rearrangement joins TRBV5-1 to TRBJ2-7, with a weak D call TRBD1 (6 bases). Germline V gene sequence: CDR1 SGHRS, CDR2 YFSETQ. V lost 0 bases, J lost 0 bases, and 7 bases lay in between. This CDR3 has 14 residues.

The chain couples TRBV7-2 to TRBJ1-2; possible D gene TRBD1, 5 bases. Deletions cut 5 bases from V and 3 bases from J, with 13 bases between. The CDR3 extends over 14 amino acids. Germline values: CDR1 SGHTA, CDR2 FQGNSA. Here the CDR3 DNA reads TGTGCCAGCAGCCCCGGGCAGGGTCACTATGGCTACACCTTC. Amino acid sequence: CASSPGQGHYGYTF. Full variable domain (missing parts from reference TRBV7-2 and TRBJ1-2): GAGVSQSPSNKVTEKGKDVELRCDPISGHTALYWYRQSLGQGLEFLIYFQGNSAPDKSGLPSDRFSAERTGGSVSTLTIQRTQQEDSAVYLCASSPGQGHYGYTFGSGTRLTVV.

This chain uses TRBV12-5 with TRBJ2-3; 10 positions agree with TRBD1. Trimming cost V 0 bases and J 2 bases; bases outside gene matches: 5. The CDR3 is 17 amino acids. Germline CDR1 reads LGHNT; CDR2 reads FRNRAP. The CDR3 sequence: CASGLVPGQGTTDTQYF. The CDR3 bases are TGTGCTAGTGGTTTGGTACCGGGACAGGGGACCACAGATACGCAGTATTTT. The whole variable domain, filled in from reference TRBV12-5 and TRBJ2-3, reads DARVTQTPRHKVTEMGQEVTMRCQPILGHNTVFWYRQTMMQGLELLAYFRNRAPLDDSGMPKDRFSAEMPDATLATLKIQPSEPRDSAVYFCASGLVPGQGTTDTQYFGPGTRLTVL.

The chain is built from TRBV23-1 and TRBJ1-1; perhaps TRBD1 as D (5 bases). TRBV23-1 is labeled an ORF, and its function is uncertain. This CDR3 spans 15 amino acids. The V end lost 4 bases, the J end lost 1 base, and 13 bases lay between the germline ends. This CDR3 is CASSRGTVKNTEAFF. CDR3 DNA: TGCGCCAGCAGTCGGGGGACCGTGAAGAACACTGAAGCTTTCTTT.

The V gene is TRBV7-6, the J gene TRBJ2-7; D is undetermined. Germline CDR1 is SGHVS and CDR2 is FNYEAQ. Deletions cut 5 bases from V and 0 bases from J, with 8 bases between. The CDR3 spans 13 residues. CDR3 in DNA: TGTGCCAGCAGCCAGTCCGGCTCCTACGAGCAGTACTTC. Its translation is CASSQSGSYEQYF.

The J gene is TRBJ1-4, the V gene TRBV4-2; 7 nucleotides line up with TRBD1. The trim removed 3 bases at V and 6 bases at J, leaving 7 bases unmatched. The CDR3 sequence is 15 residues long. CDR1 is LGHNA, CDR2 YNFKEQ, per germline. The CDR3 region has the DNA TGTGCCAGCAGCCAGCACGACAGGGAGGATGAAAAACTGTTTTTT. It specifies CASSQHDREDEKLFF.

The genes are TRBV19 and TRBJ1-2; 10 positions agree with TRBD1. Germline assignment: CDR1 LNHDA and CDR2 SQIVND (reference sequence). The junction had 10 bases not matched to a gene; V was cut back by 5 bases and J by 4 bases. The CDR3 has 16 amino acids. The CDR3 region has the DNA TGTGCCAGTAGTGCGCCGAGGACAGGGGGATTCTATGGCTACACCTTC. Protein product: CASSAPRTGGFYGYTF.

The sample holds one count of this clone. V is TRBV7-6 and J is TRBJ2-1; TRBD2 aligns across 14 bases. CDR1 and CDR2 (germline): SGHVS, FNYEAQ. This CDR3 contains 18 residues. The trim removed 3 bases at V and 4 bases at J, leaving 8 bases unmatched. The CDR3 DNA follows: TGTGCCAGCAGCTTCCTCCCCCGGACTAGCGGGAGGTACAATGAGCAGTTCTTC. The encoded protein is CASSFLPRTSGRYNEQFF.

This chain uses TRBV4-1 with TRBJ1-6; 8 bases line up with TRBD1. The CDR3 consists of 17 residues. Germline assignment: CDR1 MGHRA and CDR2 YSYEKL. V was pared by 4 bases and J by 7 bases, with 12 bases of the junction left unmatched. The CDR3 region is CASSLIQQGVGNSPLHF. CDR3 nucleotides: TGCGCCAGCAGCCTTATACAACAGGGGGTCGGGAATTCACCCCTCCACTTT.

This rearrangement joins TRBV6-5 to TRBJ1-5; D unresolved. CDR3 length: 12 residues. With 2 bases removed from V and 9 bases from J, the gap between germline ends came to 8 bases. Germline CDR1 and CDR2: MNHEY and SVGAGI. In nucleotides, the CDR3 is TGTGCCAGCAGTTACCCCCGGGGGCCCCAGCATTTT. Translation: CASSYPRGPQHF.